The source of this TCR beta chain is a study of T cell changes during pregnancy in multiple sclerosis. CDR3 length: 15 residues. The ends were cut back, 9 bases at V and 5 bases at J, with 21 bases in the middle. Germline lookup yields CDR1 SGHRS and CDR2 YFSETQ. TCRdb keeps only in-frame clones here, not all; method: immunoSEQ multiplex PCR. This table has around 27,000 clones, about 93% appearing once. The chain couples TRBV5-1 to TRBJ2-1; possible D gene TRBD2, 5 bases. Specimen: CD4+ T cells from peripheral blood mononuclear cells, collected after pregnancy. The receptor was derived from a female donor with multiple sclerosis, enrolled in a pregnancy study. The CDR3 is CATKGGGLGNNEQFF. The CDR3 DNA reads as TGCGCCACCAAAGGTGGAGGTCTTGGGAACAATGAGCAGTTCTTC.